These 13 T cell receptor beta chains were sequenced from one sample in a study of blood T cell repertoires in COVID-19. Clones were read by immunoSEQ multiplex PCR, and TCRdb kept only the in-frame ones, dropping some. The table lists about 160,000 clones, around 83% of them singletons, with roughly 5% in the top ten. The sequenced sample consisted of peripheral blood. Receptor source: a woman in her fifties or sixties with COVID-19, enrolled during active disease.

This chain links TRBV7-9 with TRBJ2-7; possible D gene TRBD1, 5 bases. The germline V gene encodes CDR1 SEHNR and CDR2 FQNEAQ (reference sequence). V was trimmed by 5 bases and J by 1 base, leaving 12 bases between them. This CDR3 spans 14 amino acids. This CDR3 reads CASSLLDTSYEQYF. DNA of the CDR3: TGTGCCAGCAGCCTTCTGGACACTTCCTACGAGCAGTACTTC.

This clone appeared a few times. The same CDR3 can be traced to other DNA sequences in this sample. The chain uses TRBV6-1 and TRBJ1-2, with D perhaps TRBD1 (5 bases). CDR1 and CDR2 (germline): MNHNS, SASEGT. V lost 0 bases, J lost 6 bases, and 11 bases lay in between. There are 14 residues in the CDR3. This CDR3 is CASSEARGGDGYTF. In DNA, the CDR3 is TGTGCCAGCAGTGAAGCGCGCGGGGGTGATGGCTACACCTTC.

The V gene is TRBV9, the J gene TRBJ1-2, with a tentative D call TRBD1 (6 bases). V lost 3 bases, J lost 4 bases, and 13 bases lay in between. CDR3 length: 14 amino acids. CDR1 is SGDLS and CDR2 is YYNGEE in the germline V gene. The CDR3 DNA reads as TGTGCCAGCAGCGCCCAAACAGGGATCTATGGCTACACCTTC. Translated, it gives CASSAQTGIYGYTF.

The chain couples TRBV5-1 to TRBJ2-3; 15 positions agree with TRBD2. There are 16 residues in the CDR3. V gave up 3 bases and J gave up 4 bases; unmatched junction bases: 3. CDR1 is SGHRS and CDR2 is YFSETQ in the germline V gene. The CDR3 sequence is CASSWTSGGAADTQYF. Written as DNA, the CDR3 is TGCGCCAGCAGCTGGACTAGCGGGGGGGCGGCAGATACGCAGTATTTT.

CDR3 nucleotides: TGTGCCAGCAGCTTGAGGGGGCTTACTGGAAACACCATATATTTT. Encoded protein: CASSLRGLTGNTIYF. This chain joins TRBV5-8 and TRBJ1-3; TRBD1 aligns across 7 bases. CDR3 length: 15 amino acids. After removal of 1 base from V and 2 bases from J, the junction contained 3 bases not matched to a gene. Germline lookup yields CDR1 SGHTS and CDR2 YDEGEE.

This clone came up a few times. V is TRBV4-1 and J is TRBJ1-1; weak D call: TRBD1 (6 bases). The CDR3 is made up of 15 amino acids. Trimming took off 2 bases at V and 5 bases at J, with 15 bases between the two ends. Germline lookup yields CDR1 MGHRA and CDR2 YSYEKL. CDR3 nucleotide sequence: TGCGCCAGCAGCCAATTGGGGGCGCGAGGAACTGAAGCTTTCTTT. It specifies CASSQLGARGTEAFF.

The V gene is TRBV18, the J gene TRBJ2-7, with TRBD2 matching over 9 bases. This CDR3 is built from 19 residues. Germline CDR1 is KGHSH and CDR2 is LQKENI. J was trimmed by 2 bases and V by 0 bases; bases with no gene match: 14. The DNA for the CDR3 is TGTGCCAGCTCACCACCGCCCCTCTCAGCGGGGGGCTATACCTACGAGCAGTACTTC. Its protein is CASSPPPLSAGGYTYEQYF.

J is TRBJ2-1 and V is TRBV6-5; 12 bases are shared with TRBD2. This CDR3 comprises 15 residues. The V segment lost 6 bases and the J segment 7 bases; nucleotides outside the gene matches: 7. Germline loops: CDR1 MNHEY, CDR2 SVGAGI. Here the CDR3 reads CASRQLAGGTNEQFF. CDR3 coding DNA: TGTGCCAGCAGACAACTAGCGGGGGGCACTAATGAGCAGTTCTTC.

This clone came up a few times. V is TRBV5-4 and J is TRBJ1-5, with no clear D. This CDR3 has 14 residues. The V gene lost 0 bases and the J gene lost 8 bases, with 12 bases spanning the gap. Germline values: CDR1 SGHNT, CDR2 YYREEE (reference sequence). CDR3 region: CASSLARGFEPQHF. CDR3 nucleotides: TGTGCCAGCAGCTTGGCACGCGGGTTTGAGCCCCAGCATTTT. Variable domain in full (rest from reference TRBV5-4 and TRBJ1-5): ETGVTQSPTHLIKTRGQQVTLRCSSQSGHNTVSWYQQALGQGPQFIFQYYREEENGRGNFPPRFSGLQFPNYSSELNVNALELDDSALYLCASSLARGFEPQHFGDGTRLSIL.

The CDR3 is CAWSKGLGNQPQHF. The CDR3 nucleotides read TGTGCCTGGAGTAAGGGGCTGGGGAATCAGCCCCAGCATTTT. This chain connects TRBV30 to TRBJ1-5, with D possibly TRBD1 on 5 matching bases. V was pared by 2 bases and J by 4 bases, with 12 bases between. The CDR3 sequence is 14 residues long. Germline V gene data show CDR1 as GTSNPN and CDR2 as SVGIG (reference sequence).

V is TRBV6-5 and J is TRBJ1-1; D gene unclear. This CDR3 is built from 15 residues. The germline V and J ends were trimmed by 7 bases and 1 base, with 16 bases remaining between them. Looked up from germline, CDR1 is MNHEY and CDR2 is SVGAGI. The CDR3 sequence: CASTSYRSRNTEAFF. CDR3 DNA: TGTGCCAGCACATCCTACAGATCCCGGAACACTGAAGCTTTCTTT.

The rearrangement joins TRBV19 to TRBJ1-5; D perhaps matches TRBD1 (5 bases). Per the germline V gene, CDR1 is LNHDA and CDR2 is SQIVND (reference sequence). Trimming pared 9 bases from V and 6 bases from J, leaving 21 bases between. This CDR3 spans 15 amino acids. The DNA of the CDR3 is TGTGCCAGCAGCGATCAGGGTGTATCGGGTCAGCCCCAGCATTTT. It is translated as CASSDQGVSGQPQHF.

This clone was detected only once. V and J are TRBV24-1 and TRBJ2-3; TRBD1 matches at 9 bases. Per the germline V gene, CDR1 is KGHDR and CDR2 is SFDVKD. After removal of 4 bases from V and 7 bases from J, the junction contained 8 bases not matched to a gene. The CDR3 consists of 15 residues. CDR3: CATSDSGQGSYTQYF. The CDR3 bases are TGTGCCACCAGTGACTCTGGACAGGGGTCTTATACGCAGTATTTT.